This T cell receptor (beta chain) was captured in a study of long-term antiretroviral therapy in people with HIV. Study-wide points: Patients on ART gained diversity, which nonetheless stayed below transplant donor controls. HIV repertoire CDR3 lengths ranged less widely than those of controls.

As concerns this clone: Its antigen is unknown.

Investigators performed immunoSEQ version v3.0 at survey level. The assay was immunoSEQ multiplex PCR, and TCRdb's table has in-frame clones only and misses some. The data show 30,000 to 40,000 clones, more than 60% seen once. This receptor was obtained from a woman between 45 and 65 years old with HIV. The sequences come from unsorted PBMCs, collected 2 years after starting antiretroviral therapy.

The CDR3 nucleotides read TGTGCCTGGACTTCCCCCGGGGACCCATTGAACACTGAAGCTTTCTTT. Amino acids: CAWTSPGDPLNTEAFF. The chain combines TRBV30 with TRBJ1-1; the D gene is possibly TRBD1 (5 bases). Between the trimmed V and J ends, which lost 4 bases and 0 bases, there was a span of 18 bases. This CDR3 contains 16 residues. Germline CDR1 and CDR2: GTSNPN and SVGIG (reference sequence). The full variable domain, completed using reference TRBV30 and TRBJ1-1, is SQTIHQWPATLVQPVGSPLSLECTVEGTSNPNLYWYRQAAGRGLQLLFYSVGIGQISSEVPQNLSASRPQDRQFILSSKKLLLSDSGFYLCAWTSPGDPLNTEAFFGQGTRLTVV.